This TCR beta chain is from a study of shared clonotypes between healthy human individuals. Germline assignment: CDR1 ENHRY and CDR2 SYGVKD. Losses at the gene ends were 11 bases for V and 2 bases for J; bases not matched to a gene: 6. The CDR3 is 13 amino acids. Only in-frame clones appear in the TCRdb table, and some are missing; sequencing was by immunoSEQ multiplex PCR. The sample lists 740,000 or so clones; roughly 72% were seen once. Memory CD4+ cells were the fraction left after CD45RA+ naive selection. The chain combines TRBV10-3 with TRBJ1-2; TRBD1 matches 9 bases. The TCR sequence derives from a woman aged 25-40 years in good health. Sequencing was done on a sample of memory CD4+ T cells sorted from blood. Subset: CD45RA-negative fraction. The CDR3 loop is CAVTGQGNYGYTF. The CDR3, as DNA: TGTGCCGTAACGGGACAGGGAAACTATGGCTACACCTTC.